The clone carrying this T cell receptor (beta chain) was seen ten or more times. No antigen is known for it. TCRdb re-called clones from the PCR reads using MiXCR. The sample comprises 9,000 to 13,000 clones, 9% to 15% of which are singletons, and roughly an eighth rests with the top ten. This sample is drawn from a study of metastatic and nonmetastatic thyroid tumors. As for the study in general: Thyroid patients, malignant and benign, had repertoires compared across blood and tumor or nodule tissue. The study, taken as a whole, reports: Within blood and tumor, benign nodules reportedly had significantly lower TCR beta diversity than malignant thyroid tumors did.

Thyroid surgery was performed in patients who had received no treatment beforehand. The CDR3 runs 13 residues. Trimming pared 5 bases from V and 4 bases from J, leaving 9 bases between. Germline CDR1 is SGHAT and CDR2 is FQNNGV. The source is a female donor with papillary thyroid cancer or a benign thyroid nodule (not recorded which). Some clones in this sample may be carry-over from other donors' samples. The sample was blood. The chain couples TRBV11-2 to TRBJ2-1; no definite D call. The CDR3 loop reads CASSTDPYNEQFF. CDR3 in DNA: TGTGCCAGCAGCACGGACCCTTACAATGAGCAGTTCTTC.